These 2 T cell receptor beta chains came from one sample sequenced in a study of T cells after yellow fever vaccination. One entry per CDR3 protein results from TCRdb running MiXCR on the 5' RACE reads. Here the sample spans a few hundred thousand distinct CDR3 sequences, roughly 4% being singletons. The source was PBMCs, collected 5 days after the yellow fever booster vaccination. These receptors originate from a man younger than 30 who received the YFV17D yellow fever vaccine.

This clonotype was picked up many times. CDR3 nucleotides: TGCGCCAGCAGCCAAGATACCGGACTGGTATACTATGGCTACACCTTC. Translating gives CASSQDTGLVYYGYTF. The genes are TRBV4-1 and TRBJ1-2; D gene uncertain. CDR1 and CDR2 from the germline V gene are MGHRA and YSYEKL. The CDR3 runs 16 residues. Trimming took off 0 bases at V and 3 bases at J, with 14 bases between the two ends.

The rearrangement uses TRBV5-1 and TRBJ2-5, with a possible D match to TRBD1 (6 bases). V lost 4 bases to trimming and J lost 1 base, with 11 bases between them. The V gene's germline CDR1 is SGHRS and CDR2 YFSETQ. The CDR3 has 14 amino acids. The CDR3 is CASSITGTQETQYF. In nucleotides, the CDR3 is TGCGCCAGCAGCATAACAGGGACCCAAGAGACCCAGTACTTC.